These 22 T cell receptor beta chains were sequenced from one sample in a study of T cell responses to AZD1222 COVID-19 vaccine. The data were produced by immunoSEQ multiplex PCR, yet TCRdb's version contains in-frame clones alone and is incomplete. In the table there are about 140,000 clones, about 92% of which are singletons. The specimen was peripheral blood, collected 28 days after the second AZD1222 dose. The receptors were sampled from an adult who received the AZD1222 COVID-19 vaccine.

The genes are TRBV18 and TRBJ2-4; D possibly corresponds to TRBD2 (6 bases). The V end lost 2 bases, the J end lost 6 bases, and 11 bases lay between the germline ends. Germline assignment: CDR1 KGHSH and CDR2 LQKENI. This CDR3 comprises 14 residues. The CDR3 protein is CASSPSGERNIQYF. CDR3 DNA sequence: TGTGCCAGCTCACCATCGGGGGAAAGAAACATTCAGTACTTC.

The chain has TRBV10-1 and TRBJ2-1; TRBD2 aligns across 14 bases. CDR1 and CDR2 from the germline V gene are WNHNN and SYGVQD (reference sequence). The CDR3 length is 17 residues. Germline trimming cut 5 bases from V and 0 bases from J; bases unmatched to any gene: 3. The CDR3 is CASSRLAGGPSYNEQFF. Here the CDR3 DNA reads TGCGCCAGCAGTCGACTAGCGGGAGGGCCCTCCTACAATGAGCAGTTCTTC.

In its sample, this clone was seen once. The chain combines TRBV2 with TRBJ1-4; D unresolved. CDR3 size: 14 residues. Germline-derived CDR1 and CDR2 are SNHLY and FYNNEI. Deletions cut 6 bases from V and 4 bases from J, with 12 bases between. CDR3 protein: CASRFRILNEKLFF. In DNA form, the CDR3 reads TGTGCCAGCAGGTTCAGGATACTTAATGAAAAACTGTTTTTT.

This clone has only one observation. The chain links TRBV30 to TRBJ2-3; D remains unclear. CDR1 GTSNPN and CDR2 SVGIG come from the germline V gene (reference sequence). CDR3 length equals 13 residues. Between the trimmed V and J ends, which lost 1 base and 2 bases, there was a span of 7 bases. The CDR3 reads CAWSASLTDTQYF. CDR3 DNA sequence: TGTGCCTGGAGTGCATCTCTCACAGATACGCAGTATTTT.

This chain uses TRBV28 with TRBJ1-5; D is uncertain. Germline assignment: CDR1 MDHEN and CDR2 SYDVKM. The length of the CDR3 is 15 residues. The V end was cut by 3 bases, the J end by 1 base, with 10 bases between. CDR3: CASSFPKYSNQPQHF. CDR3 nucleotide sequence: TGTGCCAGCAGTTTTCCGAAATACAGCAATCAGCCCCAGCATTTT.

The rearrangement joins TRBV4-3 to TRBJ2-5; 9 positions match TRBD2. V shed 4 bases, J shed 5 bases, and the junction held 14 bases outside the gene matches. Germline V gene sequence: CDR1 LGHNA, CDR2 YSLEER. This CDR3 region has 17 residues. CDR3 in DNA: TGCGCCAGCAGCCCGGGCGGGCTAGCGGGGAGCAAGGAGACCCAGTACTTC. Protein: CASSPGGLAGSKETQYF.

The CDR3: CAISESSNEQFF. Here the CDR3 DNA reads TGTGCCATCAGTGAGTCAAGTAATGAGCAGTTCTTC. The V and J genes are TRBV10-3 and TRBJ2-1; no clear D gene. The CDR3 loop spans 12 amino acids. The V and J ends lost 0 bases and 7 bases respectively, with 4 bases between them. From germline, CDR1 is ENHRY and CDR2 SYGVKD.

CDR3: CASSLRGVGIDEQYF. In DNA, the CDR3 is TGTGCCAGCAGCTTAAGAGGGGTAGGCATTGACGAGCAGTACTTC. This chain joins TRBV11-2 and TRBJ2-7; D may correspond to TRBD1 or TRBD2 (5 bases each). Germline CDR1 is SGHAT and CDR2 is FQNNGV. Trimming took 2 bases from V and 5 from J, leaving 16 bases between them. The CDR3 sequence is 15 residues long.

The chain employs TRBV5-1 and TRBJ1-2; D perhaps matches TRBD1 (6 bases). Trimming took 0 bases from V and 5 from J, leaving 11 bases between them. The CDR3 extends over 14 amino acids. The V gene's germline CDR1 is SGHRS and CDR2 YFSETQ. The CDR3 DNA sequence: TGCGCCAGCAGCTTGGAGCAGGGACAATATGGCTACACCTTC. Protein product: CASSLEQGQYGYTF. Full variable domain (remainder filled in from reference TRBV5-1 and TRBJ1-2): KAGVTQTPRYLIKTRGQQVTLSCSPISGHRSVSWYQQTPGQGLQFLFEYFSETQRNKGNFPGRFSGRQFSNSRSEMNVSTLELGDSALYLCASSLEQGQYGYTFGSGTRLTVV.

The CDR3 sequence is CASSMGTGFYYEQYF. CDR3 in DNA: TGTGCCAGTAGTATGGGGACAGGGTTTTACTACGAGCAGTACTTC. The genes are TRBV19 and TRBJ2-7; TRBD1 matches at 9 bases. The CDR3 sequence is 15 residues long. Germline trimming cut 3 bases from V and 3 bases from J; bases unmatched to any gene: 6. Germline CDR1 and CDR2: LNHDA and SQIVND (reference sequence).

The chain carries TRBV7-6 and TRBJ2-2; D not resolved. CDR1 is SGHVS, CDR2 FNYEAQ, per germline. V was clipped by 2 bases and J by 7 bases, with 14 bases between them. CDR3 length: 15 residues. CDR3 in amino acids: CASSLSGREDGELFF. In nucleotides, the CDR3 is TGTGCCAGCAGCTTAAGTGGGCGCGAAGACGGGGAGCTGTTTTTT. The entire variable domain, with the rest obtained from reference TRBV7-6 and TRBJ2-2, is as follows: GAGVSQSPRYKVTKRGQDVALRCDPISGHVSLYWYRQALGQGPEFLTYFNYEAQQDKSGLPNDRFSAERPEGSISTLTIQRTEQRDSAMYRCASSLSGREDGELFFGEGSRLTVL.

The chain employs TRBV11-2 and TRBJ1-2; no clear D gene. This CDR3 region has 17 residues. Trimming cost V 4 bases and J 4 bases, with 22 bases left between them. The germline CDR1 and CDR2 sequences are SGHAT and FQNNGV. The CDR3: CASSWTSGRATPYGYTF. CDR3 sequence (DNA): TGTGCCAGCAGCTGGACCTCGGGCCGCGCCACGCCCTATGGCTACACCTTC.

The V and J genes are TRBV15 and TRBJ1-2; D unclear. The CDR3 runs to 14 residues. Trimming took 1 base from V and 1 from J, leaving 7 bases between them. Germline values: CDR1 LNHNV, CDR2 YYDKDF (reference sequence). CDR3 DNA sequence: TGTGCCACCAGCAGAGGGGCGGGTAACTATGGCTACACCTTC. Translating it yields CATSRGAGNYGYTF.

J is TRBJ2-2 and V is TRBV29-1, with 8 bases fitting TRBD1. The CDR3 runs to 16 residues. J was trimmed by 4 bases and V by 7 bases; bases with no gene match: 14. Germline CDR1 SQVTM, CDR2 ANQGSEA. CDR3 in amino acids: CSADRGPAEGTGELFF. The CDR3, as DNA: TGCAGCGCAGACAGGGGCCCCGCCGAGGGCACCGGGGAGCTGTTTTTT.

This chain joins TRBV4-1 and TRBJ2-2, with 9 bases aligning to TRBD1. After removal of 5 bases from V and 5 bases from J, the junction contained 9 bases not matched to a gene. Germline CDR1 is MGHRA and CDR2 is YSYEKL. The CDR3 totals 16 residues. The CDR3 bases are TGCGCCAGCAGCACCGCGCCACAGGGGGCTACCGGGGAGCTGTTTTTT. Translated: CASSTAPQGATGELFF.

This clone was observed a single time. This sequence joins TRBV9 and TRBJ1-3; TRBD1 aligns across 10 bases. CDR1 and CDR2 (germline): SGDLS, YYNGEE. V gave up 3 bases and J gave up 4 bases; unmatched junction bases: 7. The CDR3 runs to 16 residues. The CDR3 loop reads CASSARQGARGNTIYF. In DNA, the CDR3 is TGTGCCAGCAGCGCAAGACAGGGGGCGAGAGGAAACACCATATATTTT.

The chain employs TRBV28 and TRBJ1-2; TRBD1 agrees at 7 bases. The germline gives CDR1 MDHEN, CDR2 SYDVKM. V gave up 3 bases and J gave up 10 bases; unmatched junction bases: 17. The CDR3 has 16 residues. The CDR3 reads CASSFGTVFSAADYTF. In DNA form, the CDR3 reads TGTGCCAGCAGTTTCGGGACAGTCTTTTCGGCAGCGGACTACACCTTC.

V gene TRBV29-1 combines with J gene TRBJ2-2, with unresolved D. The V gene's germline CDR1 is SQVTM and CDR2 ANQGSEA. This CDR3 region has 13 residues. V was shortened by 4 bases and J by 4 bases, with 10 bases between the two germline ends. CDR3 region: CSVGGDRTGELFF. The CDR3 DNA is TGCAGCGTTGGGGGTGACCGCACCGGGGAGCTGTTTTTT.

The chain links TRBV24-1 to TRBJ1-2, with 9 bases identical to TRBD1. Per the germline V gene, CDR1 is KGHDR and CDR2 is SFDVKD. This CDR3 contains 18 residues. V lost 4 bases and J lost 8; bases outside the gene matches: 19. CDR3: CATSEQTGTGSSREGYTF. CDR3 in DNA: TGTGCCACCAGTGAGCAGACCGGGACAGGGTCCTCCCGAGAGGGCTACACCTTC.

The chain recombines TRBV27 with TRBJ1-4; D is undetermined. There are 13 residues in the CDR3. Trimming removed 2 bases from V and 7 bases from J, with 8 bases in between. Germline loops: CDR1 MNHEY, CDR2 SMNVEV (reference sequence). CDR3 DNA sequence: TGTGCCAGCAGTTTAGGGTGGGGTGAAAAACTGTTTTTT. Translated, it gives CASSLGWGEKLFF.

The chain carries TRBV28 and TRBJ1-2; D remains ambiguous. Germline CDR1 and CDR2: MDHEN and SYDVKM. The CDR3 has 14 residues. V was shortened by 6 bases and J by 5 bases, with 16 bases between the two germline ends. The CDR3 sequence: CASSPLGIGYGYTF. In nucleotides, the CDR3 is TGTGCCAGCAGCCCACTGGGAATAGGATATGGCTACACCTTC.

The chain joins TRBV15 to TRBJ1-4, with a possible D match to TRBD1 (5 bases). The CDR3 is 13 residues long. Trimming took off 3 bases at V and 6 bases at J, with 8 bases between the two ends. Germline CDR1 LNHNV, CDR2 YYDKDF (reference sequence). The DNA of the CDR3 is TGTGCCACCAGCAGGGACATTGATGAAAAACTGTTTTTT. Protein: CATSRDIDEKLFF.